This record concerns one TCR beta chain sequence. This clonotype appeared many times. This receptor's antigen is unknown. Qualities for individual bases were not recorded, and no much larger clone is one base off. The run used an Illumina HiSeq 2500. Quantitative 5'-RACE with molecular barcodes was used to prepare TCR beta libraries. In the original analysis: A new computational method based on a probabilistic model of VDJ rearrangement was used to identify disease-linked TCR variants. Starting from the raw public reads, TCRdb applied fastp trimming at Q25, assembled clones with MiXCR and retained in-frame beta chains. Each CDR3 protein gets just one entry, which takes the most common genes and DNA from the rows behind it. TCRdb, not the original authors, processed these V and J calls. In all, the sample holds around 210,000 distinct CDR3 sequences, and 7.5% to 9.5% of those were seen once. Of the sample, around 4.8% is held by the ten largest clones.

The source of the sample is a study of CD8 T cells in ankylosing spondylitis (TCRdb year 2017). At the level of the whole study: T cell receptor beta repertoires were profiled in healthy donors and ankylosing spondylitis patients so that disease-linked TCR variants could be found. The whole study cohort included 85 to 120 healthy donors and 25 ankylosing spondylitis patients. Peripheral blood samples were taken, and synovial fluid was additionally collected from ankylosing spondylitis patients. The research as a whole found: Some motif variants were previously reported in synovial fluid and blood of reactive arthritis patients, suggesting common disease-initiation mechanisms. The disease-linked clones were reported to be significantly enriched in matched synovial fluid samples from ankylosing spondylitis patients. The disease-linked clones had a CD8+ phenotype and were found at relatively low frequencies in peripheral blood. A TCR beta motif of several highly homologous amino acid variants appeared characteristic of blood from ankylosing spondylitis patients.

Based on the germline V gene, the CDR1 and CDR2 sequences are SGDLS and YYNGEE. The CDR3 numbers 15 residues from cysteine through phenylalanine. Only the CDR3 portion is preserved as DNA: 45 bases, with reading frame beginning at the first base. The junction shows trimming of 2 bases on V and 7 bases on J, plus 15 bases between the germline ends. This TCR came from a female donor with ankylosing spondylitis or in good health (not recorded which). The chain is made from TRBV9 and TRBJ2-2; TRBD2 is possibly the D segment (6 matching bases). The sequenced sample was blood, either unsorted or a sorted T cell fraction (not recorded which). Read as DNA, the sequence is TGTGCCAGCAGCGTGGTGGGGACTGGGGACGGGGAGCTGTTTTTT. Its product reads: CASSVVGTGDGELFF.